This passage covers 9 T cell receptor beta chains from one sample sequenced in a study of technical replicates of blood from several donors. Using immunoSEQ multiplex PCR, the repertoire was profiled, and TCRdb retains in-frame clones only, with some absent. The table lists approximately 75,000 clones, 80% to 95% of them singletons. The sequenced material came from T cells isolated from PBMCs. These TCRs come from a human donor in good health.

The chain combines TRBV5-1 with TRBJ1-1, with 11 bases fitting TRBD1. CDR1 is SGHRS and CDR2 is YFSETQ in the germline V gene. The junction had 4 bases not matched to a gene; V was cut back by 1 base and J by 5 bases. The CDR3 covers 15 residues. In DNA, the CDR3 is TGCGCCAGCAGCTTGAGGACAGGGGGCAATACTGAAGCTTTCTTT. Translated, it gives CASSLRTGGNTEAFF.

This CDR3 reads CASSWAPLYEQYF. In nucleotides, the CDR3 is TGTGCCAGCAGTTGGGCCCCCTTATACGAGCAGTACTTC. V is TRBV27 and J is TRBJ2-7; no clear D gene. The CDR3 contains 13 residues. CDR1 MNHEY and CDR2 SMNVEV come from the germline V gene (reference sequence). V shed 4 bases and J shed 4 bases, with 11 bases lying between them.

This rearrangement joins TRBV27 to TRBJ1-1; D gene ambiguous. Germline assignment: CDR1 MNHEY and CDR2 SMNVEV (reference sequence). V lost 3 bases and J 1 base, leaving 6 bases between the germline ends. The CDR3 has 13 amino acids. The CDR3 DNA is TGTGCCAGCAGTTTCGGAGGGAACACTGAAGCTTTCTTT. Encoded protein: CASSFGGNTEAFF.

This chain links TRBV5-1 with TRBJ1-2, with 7 bases matching TRBD1. The CDR3 consists of 13 residues. The V segment lost 8 bases and the J segment 2 bases; nucleotides outside the gene matches: 6. Germline CDR1 reads SGHRS; CDR2 reads YFSETQ. CDR3 amino acids: CASTGTENYGYTF. CDR3 nucleotides: TGCGCCAGTACCGGGACAGAAAACTATGGCTACACCTTC.

The chain is built from TRBV11-2 and TRBJ2-2; 7 bases line up with TRBD2. The germline CDR1 and CDR2 sequences are SGHAT and FQNNGV. The length of the CDR3 is 15 residues. V was pared by 3 bases and J by 4 bases, with 5 bases of the junction left unmatched. The CDR3, as DNA: TGTGCCAGCAGCTTCGCGGGAGCGGGCACCGGGGAGCTGTTTTTT. This encodes CASSFAGAGTGELFF.

V gene TRBV13 combines with J gene TRBJ2-7, with a possible D match to TRBD2 (6 bases). The CDR3 is made up of 16 amino acids. Trimming removed 3 bases from V and 2 bases from J, with 17 bases in between. CDR1 and CDR2 (germline): PRHDT, FYEKMQ (reference sequence). The CDR3 here is CASSFLTGTSPYEQYF. The CDR3 DNA follows: TGTGCCAGCAGCTTTTTAACCGGGACTTCCCCCTACGAGCAGTACTTC.

The CDR3 sequence is CASSVRDSIYEQYF. The CDR3 coding sequence is TGTGCCAGCAGCGTACGAGACAGTATCTACGAGCAGTACTTC. The chain joins TRBV9 to TRBJ2-7, with D perhaps matching TRBD1 (5 bases). This CDR3 contains 14 residues. Trimming took 1 base from V and 3 from J, leaving 11 bases between them. Germline lookup yields CDR1 SGDLS and CDR2 YYNGEE.

V and J are TRBV2 and TRBJ1-1; weak D call: TRBD1 (5 bases). The V gene lost 1 base and the J gene lost 0 bases, with 12 bases spanning the gap. The length of the CDR3 is 16 residues. Germline V gene sequence: CDR1 SNHLY, CDR2 FYNNEI. CDR3 loop: CASSEEQALMNTEAFF. CDR3 DNA sequence: TGTGCCAGCAGTGAAGAACAGGCACTAATGAACACTGAAGCTTTCTTT.

The chain carries TRBV6-6 and TRBJ2-1; the match to TRBD2 covers 10 bases. Germline trimming cut 4 bases from V and 7 bases from J; bases unmatched to any gene: 7. This CDR3 contains 15 residues. Germline V CDR1 and CDR2: MNHNY, SVGAGI (reference sequence). The chain's CDR3 is CASSLSTSGSNEQFF. In nucleotides, the CDR3 is TGTGCCAGCAGTTTATCGACTAGCGGGTCGAATGAGCAGTTCTTC.